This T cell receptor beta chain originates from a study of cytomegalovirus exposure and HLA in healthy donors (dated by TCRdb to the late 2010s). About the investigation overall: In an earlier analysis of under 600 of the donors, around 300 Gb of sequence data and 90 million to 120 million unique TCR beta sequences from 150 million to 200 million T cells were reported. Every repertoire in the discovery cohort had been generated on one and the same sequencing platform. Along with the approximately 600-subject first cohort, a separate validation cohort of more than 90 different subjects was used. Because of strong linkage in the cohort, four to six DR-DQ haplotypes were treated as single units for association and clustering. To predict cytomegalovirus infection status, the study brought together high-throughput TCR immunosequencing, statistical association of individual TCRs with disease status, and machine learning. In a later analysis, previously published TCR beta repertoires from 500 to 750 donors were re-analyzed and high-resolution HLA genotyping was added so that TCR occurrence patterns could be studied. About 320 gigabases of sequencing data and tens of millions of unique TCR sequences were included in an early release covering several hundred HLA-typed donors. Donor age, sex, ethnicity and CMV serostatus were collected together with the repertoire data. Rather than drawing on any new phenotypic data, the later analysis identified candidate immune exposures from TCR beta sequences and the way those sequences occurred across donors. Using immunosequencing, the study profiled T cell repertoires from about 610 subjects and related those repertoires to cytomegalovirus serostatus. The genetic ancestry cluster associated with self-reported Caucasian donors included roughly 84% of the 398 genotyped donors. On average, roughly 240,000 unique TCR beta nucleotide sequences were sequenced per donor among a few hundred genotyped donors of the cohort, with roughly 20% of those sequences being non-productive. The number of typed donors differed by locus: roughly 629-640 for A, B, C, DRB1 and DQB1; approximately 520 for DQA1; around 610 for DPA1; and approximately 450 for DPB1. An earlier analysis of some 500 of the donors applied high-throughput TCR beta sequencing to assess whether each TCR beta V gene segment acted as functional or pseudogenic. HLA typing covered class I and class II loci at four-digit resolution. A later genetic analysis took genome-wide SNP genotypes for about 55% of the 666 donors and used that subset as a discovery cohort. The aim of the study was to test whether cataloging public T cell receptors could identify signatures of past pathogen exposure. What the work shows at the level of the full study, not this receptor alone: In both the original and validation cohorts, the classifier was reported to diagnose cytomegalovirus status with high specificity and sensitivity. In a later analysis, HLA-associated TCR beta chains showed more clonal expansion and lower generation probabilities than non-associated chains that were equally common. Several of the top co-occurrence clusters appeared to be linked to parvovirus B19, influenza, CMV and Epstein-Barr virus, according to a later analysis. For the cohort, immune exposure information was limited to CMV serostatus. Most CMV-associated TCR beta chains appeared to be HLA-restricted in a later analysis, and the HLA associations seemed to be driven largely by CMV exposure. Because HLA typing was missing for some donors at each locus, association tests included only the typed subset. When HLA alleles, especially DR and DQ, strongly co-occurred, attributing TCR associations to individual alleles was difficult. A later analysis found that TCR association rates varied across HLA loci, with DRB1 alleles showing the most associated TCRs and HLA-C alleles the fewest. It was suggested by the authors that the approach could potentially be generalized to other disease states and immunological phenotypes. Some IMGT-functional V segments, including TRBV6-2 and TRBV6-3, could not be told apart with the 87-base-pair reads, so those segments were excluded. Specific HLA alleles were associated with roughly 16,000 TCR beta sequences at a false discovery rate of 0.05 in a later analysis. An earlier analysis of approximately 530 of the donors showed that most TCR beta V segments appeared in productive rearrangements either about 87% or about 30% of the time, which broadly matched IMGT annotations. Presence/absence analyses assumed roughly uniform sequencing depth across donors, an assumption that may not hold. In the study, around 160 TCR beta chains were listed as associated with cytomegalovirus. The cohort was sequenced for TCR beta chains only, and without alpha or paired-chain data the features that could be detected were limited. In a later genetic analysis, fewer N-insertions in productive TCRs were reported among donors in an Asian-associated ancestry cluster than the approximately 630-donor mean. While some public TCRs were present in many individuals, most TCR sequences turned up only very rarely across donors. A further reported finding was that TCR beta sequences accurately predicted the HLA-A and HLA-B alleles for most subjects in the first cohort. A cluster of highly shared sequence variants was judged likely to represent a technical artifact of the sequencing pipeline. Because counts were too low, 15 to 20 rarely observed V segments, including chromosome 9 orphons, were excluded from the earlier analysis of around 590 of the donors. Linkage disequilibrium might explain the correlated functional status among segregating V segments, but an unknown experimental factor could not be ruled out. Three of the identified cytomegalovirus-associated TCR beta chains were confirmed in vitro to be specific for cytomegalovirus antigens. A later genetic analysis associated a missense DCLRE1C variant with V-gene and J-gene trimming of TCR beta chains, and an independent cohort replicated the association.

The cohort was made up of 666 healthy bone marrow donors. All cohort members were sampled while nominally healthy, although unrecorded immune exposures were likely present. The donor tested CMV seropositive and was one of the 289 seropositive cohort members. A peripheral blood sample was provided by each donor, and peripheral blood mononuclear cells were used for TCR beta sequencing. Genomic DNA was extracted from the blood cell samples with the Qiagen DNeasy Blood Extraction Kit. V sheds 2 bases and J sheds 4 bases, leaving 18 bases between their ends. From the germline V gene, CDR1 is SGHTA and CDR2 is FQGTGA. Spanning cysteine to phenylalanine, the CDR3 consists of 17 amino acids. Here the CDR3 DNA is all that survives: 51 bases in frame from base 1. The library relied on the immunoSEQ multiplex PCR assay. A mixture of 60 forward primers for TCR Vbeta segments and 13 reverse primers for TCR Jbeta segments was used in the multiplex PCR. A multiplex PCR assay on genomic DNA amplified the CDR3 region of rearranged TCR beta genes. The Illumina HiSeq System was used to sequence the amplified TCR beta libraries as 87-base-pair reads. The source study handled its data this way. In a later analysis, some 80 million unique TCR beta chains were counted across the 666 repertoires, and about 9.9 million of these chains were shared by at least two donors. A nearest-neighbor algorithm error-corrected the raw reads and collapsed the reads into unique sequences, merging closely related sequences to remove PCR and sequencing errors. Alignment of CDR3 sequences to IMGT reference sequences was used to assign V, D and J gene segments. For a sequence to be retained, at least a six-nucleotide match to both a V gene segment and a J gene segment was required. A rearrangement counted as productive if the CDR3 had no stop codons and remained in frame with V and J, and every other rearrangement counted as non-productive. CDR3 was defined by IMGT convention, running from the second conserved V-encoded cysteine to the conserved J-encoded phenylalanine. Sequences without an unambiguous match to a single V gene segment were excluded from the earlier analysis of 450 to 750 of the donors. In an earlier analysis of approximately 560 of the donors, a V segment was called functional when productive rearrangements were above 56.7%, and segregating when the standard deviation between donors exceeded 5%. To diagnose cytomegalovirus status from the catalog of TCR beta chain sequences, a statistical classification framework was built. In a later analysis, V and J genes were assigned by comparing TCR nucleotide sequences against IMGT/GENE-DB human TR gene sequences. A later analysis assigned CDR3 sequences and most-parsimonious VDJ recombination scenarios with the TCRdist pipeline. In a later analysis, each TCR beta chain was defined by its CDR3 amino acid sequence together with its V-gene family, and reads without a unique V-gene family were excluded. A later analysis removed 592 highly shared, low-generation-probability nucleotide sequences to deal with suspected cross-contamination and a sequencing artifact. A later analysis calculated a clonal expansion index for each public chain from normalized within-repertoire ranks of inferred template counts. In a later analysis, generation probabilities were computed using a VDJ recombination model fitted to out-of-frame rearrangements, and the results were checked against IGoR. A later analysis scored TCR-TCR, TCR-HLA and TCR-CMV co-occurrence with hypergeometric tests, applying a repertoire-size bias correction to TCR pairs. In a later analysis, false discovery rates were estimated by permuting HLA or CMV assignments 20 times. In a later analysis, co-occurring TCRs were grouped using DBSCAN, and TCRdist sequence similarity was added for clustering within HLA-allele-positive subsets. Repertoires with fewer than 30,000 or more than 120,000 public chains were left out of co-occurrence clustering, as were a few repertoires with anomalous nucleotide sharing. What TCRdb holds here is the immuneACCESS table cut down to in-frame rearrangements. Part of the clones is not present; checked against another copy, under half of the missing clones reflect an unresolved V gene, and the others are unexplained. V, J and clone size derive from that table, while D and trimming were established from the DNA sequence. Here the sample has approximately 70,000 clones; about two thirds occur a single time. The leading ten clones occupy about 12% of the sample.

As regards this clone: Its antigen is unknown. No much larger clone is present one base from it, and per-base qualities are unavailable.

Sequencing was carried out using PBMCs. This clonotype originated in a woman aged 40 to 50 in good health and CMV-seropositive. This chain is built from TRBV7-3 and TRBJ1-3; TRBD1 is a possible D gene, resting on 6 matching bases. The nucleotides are TGTGCCAGCAGCTTAGAAGGGGGAACCCGAGGGGGAAACACCATATATTTT. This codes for CASSLEGGTRGGNTIYF.